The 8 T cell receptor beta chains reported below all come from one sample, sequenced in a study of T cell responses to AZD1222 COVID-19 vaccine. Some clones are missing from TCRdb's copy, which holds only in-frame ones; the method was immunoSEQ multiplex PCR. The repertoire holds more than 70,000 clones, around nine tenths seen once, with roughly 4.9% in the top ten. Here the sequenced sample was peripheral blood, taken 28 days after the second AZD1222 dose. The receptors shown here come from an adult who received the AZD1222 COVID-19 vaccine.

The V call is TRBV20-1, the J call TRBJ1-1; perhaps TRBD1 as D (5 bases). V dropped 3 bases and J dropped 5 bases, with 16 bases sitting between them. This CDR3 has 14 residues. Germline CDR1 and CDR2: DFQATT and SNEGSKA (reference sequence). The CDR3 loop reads CSASPGGSPTEAFF. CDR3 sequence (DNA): TGCAGTGCTAGTCCCGGGGGATCACCGACTGAAGCTTTCTTT.

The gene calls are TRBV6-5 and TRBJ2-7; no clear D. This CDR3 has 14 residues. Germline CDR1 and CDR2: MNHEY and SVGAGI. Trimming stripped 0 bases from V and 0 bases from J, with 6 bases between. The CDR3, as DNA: TGTGCCAGCAGTTACTCGTACCGCTCCTACGAGCAGTACTTC. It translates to CASSYSYRSYEQYF.

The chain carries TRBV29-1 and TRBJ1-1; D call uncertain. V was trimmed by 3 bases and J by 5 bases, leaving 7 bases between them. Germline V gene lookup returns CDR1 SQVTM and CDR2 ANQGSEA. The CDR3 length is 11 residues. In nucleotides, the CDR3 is TGCAGCGTTGACCGGGGTACTGAAGCTTTCTTT. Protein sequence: CSVDRGTEAFF.

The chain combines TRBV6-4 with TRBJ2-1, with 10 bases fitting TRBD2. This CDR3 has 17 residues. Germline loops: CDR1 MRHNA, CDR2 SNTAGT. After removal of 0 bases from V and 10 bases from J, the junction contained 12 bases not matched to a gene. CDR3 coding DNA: TGTGCCAGCAGTGACTCGATTCAGCGGGGGGGCCGAGGGGAGCAGTTCTTC. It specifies CASSDSIQRGGRGEQFF.

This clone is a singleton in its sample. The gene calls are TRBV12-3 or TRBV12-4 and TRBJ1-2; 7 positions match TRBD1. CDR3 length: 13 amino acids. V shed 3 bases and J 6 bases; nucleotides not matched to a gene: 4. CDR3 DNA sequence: TGTGCCAGCAGTTTCAACAGGGGAGATGGCTACACCTTC. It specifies CASSFNRGDGYTF.

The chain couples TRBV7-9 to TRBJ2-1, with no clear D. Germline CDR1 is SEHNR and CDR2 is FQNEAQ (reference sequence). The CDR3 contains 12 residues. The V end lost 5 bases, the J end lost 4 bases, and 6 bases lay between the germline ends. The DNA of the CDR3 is TGTGCCAGCAGCCCCGCATACAATGAGCAGTTCTTC. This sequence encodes CASSPAYNEQFF.

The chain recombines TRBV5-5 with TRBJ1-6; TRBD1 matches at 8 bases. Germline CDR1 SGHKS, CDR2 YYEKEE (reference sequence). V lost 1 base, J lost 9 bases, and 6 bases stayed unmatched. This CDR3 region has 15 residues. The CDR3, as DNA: TGTGCCAGCAGCTTGCGGACAGGGTATTCTTCACCCCTCCACTTT. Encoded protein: CASSLRTGYSSPLHF. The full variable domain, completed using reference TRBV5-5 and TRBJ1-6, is DAGVTQSPTHLIKTRGQQVTLRCSPISGHKSVSWYQQVLGQGPQFIFQYYEKEERGRGNFPDRFSARQFPNYSSELNVNALLLGDSALYLCASSLRTGYSSPLHFGNGTRLTVT.

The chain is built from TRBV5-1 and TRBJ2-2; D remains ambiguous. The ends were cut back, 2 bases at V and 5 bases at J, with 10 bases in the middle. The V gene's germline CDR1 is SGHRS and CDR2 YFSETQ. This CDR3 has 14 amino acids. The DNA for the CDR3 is TGCGCCAGCAGCTTTGACGGCCGTACCGGGGAGCTGTTTTTT. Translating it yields CASSFDGRTGELFF.